The 24 T cell receptor beta chains below were found in one sample sequenced in a study of human T cells and chemical hapten exposure. Stated time point: pre-sensitization, week 0. Treatment of the sample: therapeutic diphenylcyclopropenone sensitization with weekly scalp DPC. TCRdb itself ran the RACE reads through MiXCR, one entry per CDR3 protein. The sample gives approximately 52,000 distinct CDR3 sequences, about 9.2% of which show up once; about 14% is in the top ten. Sequenced material: whole blood, taken in connection with sensitization to the hapten diphenylcyclopropenone (DPC). These receptors were obtained from a woman aged 40 to 50 with alopecia areata. Some clones in this sample may be carry-over from other donors' samples.

The V gene is TRBV12-3 or TRBV12-4, the J gene TRBJ2-4; no definite D call. V lost 5 bases and J lost 0, with 14 bases in between. The CDR3 sequence is 16 residues long. The CDR3 bases are TGTGCCAGCAGTGACACCCAACCCCTAGCCAAAAACATTCAGTACTTC. The encoded protein is CASSDTQPLAKNIQYF.

There are many counts of this clonotype. The chain couples TRBV5-1 to TRBJ2-3, with 14 bases fitting TRBD2. Trimming cost V 3 bases and J 6 bases; bases outside gene matches: 6. This CDR3 has 16 residues. Germline V lookup: CDR1 SGHRS, CDR2 YFSETQ. The CDR3 loop is CASSWGLAGDKDTQYF. The CDR3 DNA is TGCGCCAGCAGCTGGGGACTAGCGGGGGACAAGGATACGCAGTATTTT.

There are many counts of this clonotype. This chain uses TRBV7-2 with TRBJ1-5, with 8 bases that match TRBD1. The J segment lost 2 bases and the V segment lost 4 bases, leaving 7 bases of the junction unmatched. Germline CDR1 reads SGHTA; CDR2 reads FQGNSA. The CDR3 has 16 amino acids. The CDR3 spells CASSSPTGGGNQPQHF. In nucleotides, the CDR3 is TGTGCCAGCAGCTCCCCTACAGGGGGAGGCAATCAGCCCCAGCATTTT.

This clonotype has ten or more counts. The chain recombines TRBV27 with TRBJ2-1; D is ambiguous. CDR3 length: 13 residues. The V and J ends lost 3 bases and 6 bases respectively, with 9 bases between them. Per germline, CDR1 MNHEY and CDR2 SMNVEV (reference sequence). CDR3 sequence: CASSFGRANEQFF. The CDR3 nucleotides are TGTGCCAGCAGTTTCGGAAGGGCCAATGAGCAGTTCTTC.

This clonotype occurred many times. The chain recombines TRBV4-1 with TRBJ1-3; D may be TRBD1 (6 bases). Trimming stripped 4 bases from V and 0 bases from J, with 19 bases between. This CDR3 contains 18 residues. Germline CDR1 is MGHRA and CDR2 is YSYEKL. CDR3 amino acids: CASSLGGRGRSSGNTIYF. CDR3 DNA sequence: TGCGCCAGCAGCCTAGGGGGGAGGGGTCGGAGCTCTGGAAACACCATATATTTT.

The J gene is TRBJ1-6, the V gene TRBV7-3; D not certain. This CDR3 spans 13 amino acids. The V end lost 6 bases, the J end lost 10 bases, and 13 bases lay between the germline ends. Germline CDR1 and CDR2: SGHTA and FQGTGA. CDR3 in amino acids: CASSRTGGSPLHF. The CDR3 DNA sequence: TGTGCCAGCAGTAGGACCGGTGGGTCACCCCTCCACTTT.

This clonotype occurred many times. The chain carries TRBV11-3 and TRBJ2-2, with TRBD2 as a possible D gene (5 bases). The CDR3 totals 14 residues. The germline V gene has CDR1 SGHNT and CDR2 YENEEA. V lost 5 bases, J lost 5 bases, and 12 bases lay in between. The CDR3: CASSPSTGTGELFF. In DNA, the CDR3 is TGTGCCAGCAGCCCCAGCACGGGAACCGGGGAGCTGTTTTTT.

The sample holds many counts of this clonotype. The rearrangement joins TRBV15 to TRBJ2-7, with 7 bases matching TRBD1. The germline gives CDR1 LNHNV, CDR2 YYDKDF (reference sequence). The CDR3 runs to 16 residues. Unmatched junction bases numbered 11, after V lost 3 bases and J lost 3 bases. The CDR3 spells CATSRSDRVLFYEQYF. The CDR3 nucleotides are TGTGCCACCAGCAGGTCCGACAGGGTCCTGTTCTACGAGCAGTACTTC.

This clonotype has ten or more counts. V usage is TRBV20-1 and J usage is TRBJ2-3; maybe TRBD2 (6 bases). There are 15 residues in the CDR3. The germline V gene encodes CDR1 DFQATT and CDR2 SNEGSKA (reference sequence). Trimming removed 5 bases from V and 6 bases from J, with 21 bases in between. CDR3 protein: CSARSGTSPSDTQYF. DNA for the CDR3: TGCAGTGCTCGAAGTGGGACTTCGCCCTCGGATACGCAGTATTTT.

This clonotype was seen ten or more times. The V gene is TRBV28, the J gene TRBJ1-2; perhaps TRBD1 as D (6 bases). Per the germline V gene, CDR1 is MDHEN and CDR2 is SYDVKM. The CDR3 length is 16 residues. V lost 6 bases and J 0 bases, leaving 17 bases between the germline ends. The DNA of the CDR3 is TGTGCCAGCAGAACGCTAGGGGGGTTTGCTAACTATGGCTACACCTTC. Amino acid sequence: CASRTLGGFANYGYTF.

This clonotype was detected many times. The chain carries TRBV7-6 and TRBJ2-2; D is possibly TRBD2 (6 bases). The V gene lost 4 bases and the J gene lost 4 bases, with 13 bases spanning the gap. The germline CDR1 and CDR2 sequences are SGHVS and FNYEAQ. The CDR3 spans 15 residues. CDR3 sequence (DNA): TGTGCCAGCAGCTCGGGGACTGCGGTCACCGGGGAGCTGTTTTTT. This translates into CASSSGTAVTGELFF.

The chain carries TRBV28 and TRBJ1-1; D uncertain. V lost 1 base and J lost 4, with 16 bases in between. The CDR3 has 16 amino acids. The germline CDR1 and CDR2 sequences are MDHEN and SYDVKM. The CDR3 DNA reads TGTGCCAGCAGTTTATCGGGTCTAAGCTCCGGCACTGAAGCTTTCTTT. This sequence encodes CASSLSGLSSGTEAFF.

This clonotype ranks as medium-sized. The chain combines TRBV7-8 with TRBJ1-5; 9 bases are a match to TRBD1. Unmatched junction bases numbered 13, after V lost 7 bases and J lost 9 bases. Germline loops: CDR1 SGHVS, CDR2 FQNEAQ. This CDR3 region has 15 residues. CDR3 nucleotides: TGTGCCAGCATGAGGACAGGGGTCTCAGGAGGGCCCCAGCATTTT. As protein: CASMRTGVSGGPQHF.

This clonotype was detected many times. The rearrangement uses TRBV5-6 and TRBJ2-3; D may be TRBD2 (5 bases). V was clipped by 4 bases and J by 2 bases, with 11 bases between them. The CDR3 loop spans 14 amino acids. Looked up from germline, CDR1 is SGHDT and CDR2 is YYEEEE. CDR3 DNA: TGTGCCAGCAGCCCCGGGATTGCCACAGATACGCAGTATTTT. This encodes CASSPGIATDTQYF.

This clonotype showed up many times. The V gene is TRBV6-1, the J gene TRBJ1-1; D not certain. The germline V and J ends were trimmed by 5 bases and 4 bases, with 14 bases remaining between them. Germline values: CDR1 MNHNS, CDR2 SASEGT. The CDR3 runs to 14 residues. Written as DNA, the CDR3 is TGTGCCAGCAGTTATCGCACCGCGGGCACTGAAGCTTTCTTT. It translates to CASSYRTAGTEAFF.

This clonotype was observed a few times. The J gene is TRBJ1-1, the V gene TRBV9, with D perhaps matching TRBD1 (6 bases). V was cut by 3 bases and J by 1 base, with 10 bases left in between. Germline values: CDR1 SGDLS, CDR2 YYNGEE. The CDR3 contains 14 residues. CDR3 sequence: CASSAGHPNTEAFF. Written as DNA, the CDR3 is TGTGCCAGCAGCGCGGGACATCCGAACACTGAAGCTTTCTTT.

J is TRBJ2-1 and V is TRBV9, with TRBD2 matching 7 bases. Germline CDR1 and CDR2: SGDLS and YYNGEE. This CDR3 comprises 15 residues. V was clipped by 0 bases and J by 9 bases; unmatched bases: 9. The CDR3 nucleotides are TGTGCCAGCAGCGTAGGGGCCCAGGGCGGGAGTGAGCAGTTCTTC. Translating gives CASSVGAQGGSEQFF.

The chain is built from TRBV5-5 and TRBJ2-3; 11 nucleotides line up with TRBD2. The trim removed 7 bases at V and 6 bases at J, leaving 10 bases unmatched. Germline V gene data show CDR1 as SGHKS and CDR2 as YYEKEE (reference sequence). The CDR3 has 15 amino acids. CDR3 loop: CASHGPSGGPDTQYF. The CDR3, as DNA: TGTGCCAGCCACGGTCCTAGCGGGGGGCCGGATACGCAGTATTTT. Using reference TRBV5-5 and TRBJ2-3 for the parts outside the CDR3, the full variable domain is DAGVTQSPTHLIKTRGQQVTLRCSPISGHKSVSWYQQVLGQGPQFIFQYYEKEERGRGNFPDRFSARQFPNYSSELNVNALLLGDSALYLCASHGPSGGPDTQYFGPGTRLTVL.

The table lists this clonotype with a few counts. J is TRBJ2-3 and V is TRBV5-6; D is unclear. In germline, CDR1 is SGHDT, CDR2 YYEEEE. The CDR3 covers 15 residues. Trimming stripped 1 base from V and 2 bases from J, with 11 bases between. The CDR3 here is CASSLPSWFTDTQYF. Here the CDR3 DNA reads TGTGCCAGCAGCTTGCCCTCATGGTTCACAGATACGCAGTATTTT. Filled out from reference TRBV5-6 and TRBJ2-3, the complete variable domain reads DAGVTQSPTHLIKTRGQQVTLRCSPKSGHDTVSWYQQALGQGPQFIFQYYEEEERQRGNFPDRFSGHQFPNYSSELNVNALLLGDSALYLCASSLPSWFTDTQYFGPGTRLTVL.

V usage is TRBV10-3 and J usage is TRBJ1-1; D not certain. CDR1 and CDR2 (germline): ENHRY, SYGVKD. There are 11 residues in the CDR3. With 7 bases removed from V and 1 base from J, the gap between germline ends came to 4 bases. The CDR3 DNA follows: TGTGCCATCAAGGGGAACACTGAAGCTTTCTTT. Amino acids: CAIKGNTEAFF.

This clonotype came up a few times. The chain recombines TRBV5-1 with TRBJ1-5; a possible D gene is TRBD1 (5 bases). Germline-derived CDR1 and CDR2 are SGHRS and YFSETQ. V was pared by 3 bases and J by 9 bases, with 16 bases between. This CDR3 contains 14 residues. The CDR3 is CASSSRAGTSPQHF. CDR3 sequence (DNA): TGCGCCAGCAGCTCCAGGGCAGGCACATCGCCCCAGCATTTT. The full variable domain, in which reference TRBV5-1 and TRBJ1-5 provide the parts outside the CDR3, is KAGVTQTPRYLIKTRGQQVTLSCSPISGHRSVSWYQQTPGQGLQFLFEYFSETQRNKGNFPGRFSGRQFSNSRSEMNVSTLELGDSALYLCASSSRAGTSPQHFGDGTRLSIL.

There are a few counts of this clonotype. The J gene is TRBJ1-2, the V gene TRBV12-3 or TRBV12-4; possibly TRBD1 for D (5 bases). Trimming shortened V by 8 bases and J by 1 base, and 11 bases separated the two germline ends. The CDR3 has 13 residues. This CDR3 is CASLRDDNYGYTF. CDR3 in DNA: TGTGCCAGCCTACGGGACGATAACTATGGCTACACCTTC.

This clonotype was seen ten or more times. The J gene is TRBJ2-1, the V gene TRBV12-3 or TRBV12-4; D remains ambiguous. Trimming cost V 6 bases and J 3 bases, with 6 bases left between them. The CDR3 sequence is 12 residues long. The CDR3 region has the DNA TGTGCCAGCAGCGCGAACTACAATGAGCAGTTCTTC. The encoded protein is CASSANYNEQFF.

This clonotype was seen repeatedly, ten times or more. This sequence joins TRBV7-6 and TRBJ2-5, with D possibly being TRBD1 (6 bases). Trimming stripped 4 bases from V and 7 bases from J, with 19 bases between. The CDR3 length is 15 residues. CDR1 SGHVS and CDR2 FNYEAQ come from the germline V gene. The CDR3 bases are TGTGCCAGCAGCTCGGGGAACAGGGATCCAGGGACCCAGTACTTC. Amino acids: CASSSGNRDPGTQYF.